Below are 9 T cell receptor beta chains sequenced from a single sample in a study of T cells in Graves' hyperthyroidism and ophthalmopathy. RNA transcripts provided the source from which TCR beta CDR3 regions were amplified. When the TCR CDR3 underwent first-round RT-PCR, the HTBI primer set was used. TCRdb re-called the multiplex PCR reads through MiXCR, storing one row per CDR3 protein. The table lists around 60,000 distinct CDR3 sequences, just under 50% of them singletons, with 12% in the top ten. Material for sequencing was blood. The receptors here all came from a woman in her 30s with Graves' ophthalmopathy.

This clonotype showed up just once. The chain carries TRBV7-9 and TRBJ1-1, with D unclear. With 1 base removed from V and 0 bases from J, the gap between germline ends came to 9 bases. The germline V gene has CDR1 SEHNR and CDR2 FQNEAQ (reference sequence). CDR3 length equals 15 residues. CDR3 residues: CASSLVKVMNTEAFF. In DNA, the CDR3 is TGTGCCAGCAGCTTAGTAAAGGTGATGAACACTGAAGCTTTCTTT.

The table lists this clonotype with many counts. Mismatch with germline at one junction end may stem from a read error. The J gene is TRBJ2-5, the V gene TRBV5-8; D is unresolved. The CDR3 has 11 amino acids. Germline V gene lookup returns CDR1 SGHTS and CDR2 YDEGEE. The CDR3 nucleotides read TGTGCCGGCAGCTTGGAGGAGACCCAGTACTTC. This encodes CAGSLEETQYF.

Here the CDR3 reads CASSQHGNTEAFF. CDR3 DNA: TGTGCCAGCAGCCAACACGGGAACACTGAAGCTTTCTTT. The chain is built from TRBV3-1 and TRBJ1-1; D is ambiguous. Germline assignment: CDR1 LGHDT and CDR2 YNNKEL (reference sequence). Trimming cost V 2 bases and J 1 base, with 5 bases left between them. The CDR3 is 13 residues long.

About this clonotype: No conserved phenylalanine or tryptophan is present at the end of the CDR3, so a read error is the likely explanation. The chain is built from TRBV6-4 and TRBJ2-2, with no clear D. Per germline, CDR1 MRHNA and CDR2 SNTAGT. The CDR3 is made up of 16 amino acids. The CDR3 loop reads CASSDVQRTTAGELFL. As DNA, the CDR3 is TGTGCTAGCAGTGATGTACAGAGAACGACGGCCGGGGAGCTGTTTCTT.

This clonotype occurred many times. This chain connects TRBV13 to TRBJ2-7; TRBD2 aligns across 9 bases. J gave up 0 bases and V 5 bases, and 5 bases lay outside the gene matches. The CDR3 covers 15 residues. Germline V gene sequence: CDR1 PRHDT, CDR2 FYEKMQ (reference sequence). The CDR3 DNA follows: TGTGCCAGCAGCCCGCTAGCGGGGAACTCCTACGAGCAGTACTTC. The encoded protein is CASSPLAGNSYEQYF.

This chain links TRBV9 with TRBJ1-3; TRBD1 is a possible D gene (6 bases). Deletions cut 1 base from V and 4 bases from J, with 18 bases between. From germline, CDR1 is SGDLS and CDR2 YYNGEE. There are 17 residues in the CDR3. The CDR3 bases are TGTGCCAGCAGCGTAACCGGGGACCAGGGGCCCGGAAACACCATATATTTT. Amino acid sequence: CASSVTGDQGPGNTIYF. Full variable domain (outside the CDR3, taken from reference TRBV9 and TRBJ1-3): DSGVTQTPKHLITATGQRVTLRCSPRSGDLSVYWYQQSLDQGLQFLIQYYNGEERAKGNILERFSAQQFPDLHSELNLSSLELGDSALYFCASSVTGDQGPGNTIYFGEGSWLTVV.

The rearrangement links TRBV19 to TRBJ1-5; weak D call: TRBD1 (5 bases). V lost 3 bases to trimming and J lost 6 bases, with 12 bases between them. The CDR3 length is 14 residues. In germline, CDR1 is LNHDA, CDR2 SQIVND (reference sequence). The CDR3 protein is CASSMGGGTQPQHF. The CDR3 DNA reads TGTGCCAGTAGTATGGGGGGGGGTACTCAGCCCCAGCATTTT.

As concerns this clonotype: In this CDR3 the conserved last residue, phenylalanine or tryptophan, is missing, so a read error is likely. The V gene is TRBV7-2, the J gene TRBJ1-3; D is perhaps TRBD1 (5 bases). The CDR3 covers 15 residues. Germline CDR1 and CDR2: SGHTA and FQGNSA. The V end lost 5 bases, the J end lost 0 bases, and 11 bases lay between the germline ends. In DNA, the CDR3 is TGTGCCAGCAGCCCCGGGGCCTACTCTGGAAACACCATATATTCT. Protein sequence: CASSPGAYSGNTIYS.

Ten or more counts support this clonotype. The J gene is TRBJ2-6, the V gene TRBV9; D remains unclear. CDR3 length: 19 amino acids. Germline V gene sequence: CDR1 SGDLS, CDR2 YYNGEE. Trimming removed 2 bases at V and 0 bases at J, with 18 bases between. The CDR3 loop is CASSVSILGPGSGANVLTF. Written as DNA, the CDR3 is TGTGCCAGCAGCGTCTCCATCCTTGGACCTGGCTCTGGGGCCAACGTCCTGACTTTC.